A single T cell receptor (beta chain) is shown here with its context. As yet, its antigen is unknown. PCR used 60 Vbeta primers and 13 Jbeta primers. TCRdb's copy holds only in-frame clones and misses some; the assay was immunoSEQ multiplex PCR. The sample has about 150,000 clones, roughly 79% seen once; the top ten hold 0.66%. This CDR3 has 15 residues. Germline CDR1 and CDR2: SGHNT and YYREEE (reference sequence). V lost 3 bases, J lost 3 bases, and 6 bases stayed unmatched. This sample is drawn from a study of cytomegalovirus exposure and HLA in healthy donors. Across the study: Early on, a data release was issued that held some 85 million unique TCRs from HLA-typed donors.

Study-level findings and limits: Associated with HLA alleles at 0.05 false discovery rate in a later analysis were 16,951 TCR beta sequences. Other equally common chains were less clonally expanded than HLA-associated TCR beta chains, a later analysis showed.

The chain is built from TRBV5-4 and TRBJ2-7; 10 nucleotides align to TRBD1. Sequencing was performed on PBMCs. This clonotype was obtained from a male donor in good health and CMV-seronegative. For the CDR3, the DNA is TGTGCCAGCAGCTGGGGACAGGGGCACGGCTACGAGCAGTACTTC. Its translation: CASSWGQGHGYEQYF.